The 22 T cell receptor beta chains presented below share a single source sample, sequenced in a study of metastatic and nonmetastatic thyroid tumors. The entire patient cohort was treatment-naive prior to thyroid surgery. Through MiXCR, TCRdb re-clonotyped the PCR reads. The table lists about 92,000 clones, under 15% of them singletons. Sequenced: blood. The receptors stem from a female donor with papillary thyroid cancer or a benign thyroid nodule (not recorded which). Some clones in this sample may be carry-over from other donors' samples.

Only a few counts were recorded for this clone. The V and J genes are TRBV28 and TRBJ2-3; 9 bases align to TRBD2. J was trimmed by 3 bases and V by 5 bases; bases with no gene match: 12. This CDR3 has 17 residues. Germline V gene data show CDR1 as MDHEN and CDR2 as SYDVKM. Written as DNA, the CDR3 is TGTGCCAGCAGTCCCTTGGGGCTAGCGGGGAGGACAGATACGCAGTATTTT. This translates into CASSPLGLAGRTDTQYF.

The table lists this clone with a few counts. The CDR3 reads CASSLPPGRIGDSYTF. The DNA for the CDR3 is TGTGCCAGCAGTTTACCCCCGGGGAGGATTGGTGATAGCTACACCTTC. The chain recombines TRBV28 with TRBJ1-2; no clear D. The CDR3 has 16 residues. CDR1 and CDR2 (germline): MDHEN, SYDVKM. V was pared by 2 bases and J by 9 bases, with 22 bases between.

This clone was counted ten times or more. This sequence joins TRBV12-3 or TRBV12-4 and TRBJ1-1; D call uncertain. This CDR3 region has 13 residues. Trimming removed 1 base at V and 5 bases at J, with 8 bases between. The CDR3 reads CASSLGGRTEAFF. The CDR3 bases are TGTGCCAGCAGTTTAGGTGGAAGGACTGAAGCTTTCTTT.

V and J are TRBV3-1 and TRBJ1-2, with 8 bases identical to TRBD1. The germline V gene encodes CDR1 LGHDT and CDR2 YNNKEL (reference sequence). V was pared by 7 bases and J by 6 bases, with 10 bases of the junction left unmatched. CDR3 size: 14 residues. The CDR3 coding sequence is TGTGCCAGCATCCAGTGGAACAGGGGGAATGGCTACACCTTC. Translating it yields CASIQWNRGNGYTF.

In its sample, this clone was seen many times. The rearrangement links TRBV20-1 to TRBJ2-2, with a weak D call TRBD2 (5 bases). With 0 bases removed from V and 6 bases from J, the gap between germline ends came to 11 bases. The CDR3 consists of 14 residues. CDR1 is DFQATT, CDR2 SNEGSKA, per germline (reference sequence). The CDR3, as DNA: TGCAGTGCTAGAGATTTCGGAGGCGCCGGGGAGCTGTTTTTT. It codes for CSARDFGGAGELFF.

This clone turned up a few times. Just one base apart from a much larger clone, this may be a read error. The sample carries other DNA sequences with the same CDR3. The V gene is TRBV6-2 or TRBV6-3, the J gene TRBJ1-4; 7 bases line up with TRBD1. This CDR3 has 13 amino acids. The germline V gene has CDR1 MNHEY and CDR2 SVGEGT. The V gene end was trimmed by 5 bases and the J gene end by 7 bases; junction bases not matched to a gene: 4. The CDR3 region has the DNA TGTGCCAGCAGTACTACAGGGGCTGAAAAACTGTTTTTT. Its translation: CASSTTGAEKLFF.

This clone was seen more than once but under ten times. This may arise from a read error, as a much more abundant clone is one base away. V is TRBV5-1 and J is TRBJ2-5; TRBD2 might be the D (6 bases). Trimming removed 0 bases at V and 4 bases at J, with 16 bases between. The germline gives CDR1 SGHRS, CDR2 YFSETQ. This CDR3 is built from 16 residues. The CDR3 reads CASSLAPLAWGETQYF. Here the CDR3 DNA reads TGCGCCAGCAGCTTGGCGCCGCTAGCGTGGGGAGAGACCCAGTACTTC.

This clone came up many times. J is TRBJ2-7 and V is TRBV5-6; 12 bases agree with TRBD1. CDR1 and CDR2 from the germline V gene are SGHDT and YYEEEE. The CDR3 is made up of 14 amino acids. V trimming: 2 bases; J trimming: 9 bases; junction bases outside the gene matches: 6. The CDR3 DNA reads TGTGCCAGCAGCTTTGGGACAGGGGGCTCTGTGCAGTACTTC. Its protein is CASSFGTGGSVQYF.

This clone was seen ten or more times. V usage is TRBV18 and J usage is TRBJ2-5; no clear D gene. The germline V gene has CDR1 KGHSH and CDR2 LQKENI. The CDR3 has 15 residues. The ends were cut back, 4 bases at V and 2 bases at J, with 14 bases in the middle. As DNA, the CDR3 is TGTGCCAGCTCACTGAGCCAACAGAAGCAAGAGACCCAGTACTTC. This gives the protein CASSLSQQKQETQYF.

In this sample, this clone turned up many times. The chain combines TRBV7-2 with TRBJ2-1; 7 bases are a match to TRBD2. The V gene's germline CDR1 is SGHTA and CDR2 FQGNSA. Germline trimming cut 4 bases from V and 6 bases from J; bases unmatched to any gene: 9. The CDR3 length is 15 residues. The CDR3 DNA sequence: TGTGCCAGCAGCTGGGACCCCCGGGAGGTCAATGAGCAGTTCTTC. It codes for CASSWDPREVNEQFF.

The V and J genes are TRBV11-2 and TRBJ1-2; 8 bases map to TRBD1. The CDR3 consists of 16 residues. The ends lost 1 base at V and 4 bases at J; junction bases unmatched: 8. The germline V gene encodes CDR1 SGHAT and CDR2 FQNNGV. CDR3 sequence: CASSLGRTGNGYGYTF. The CDR3 DNA is TGTGCCAGCAGCTTAGGTAGGACAGGGAATGGCTATGGCTACACCTTC.

The J gene is TRBJ2-1, the V gene TRBV12-3 or TRBV12-4, with TRBD2 as a possible D gene (7 bases). Trimming stripped 2 bases from V and 8 bases from J, with 16 bases between. This CDR3 comprises 15 residues. The CDR3, as DNA: TGTGCCAGCAGTTTAAACGGGGGGCCCCATTATGAGCAGTTCTTC. This encodes CASSLNGGPHYEQFF.

In the case of this clone: One base away lies a much larger clone, so this may be a sequencing read error. The sample has other DNA sequences that encode this CDR3 too. For the CDR3, the DNA is TGTGCCAGCAGCCAAGGGCAGGGCGGGGTTGAATCAGAGCAGTACTTC. It translates to CASSQGQGGVESEQYF. The chain uses TRBV3-1 and TRBJ2-7; possibly TRBD2 for D (6 bases). Germline assignment: CDR1 LGHDT and CDR2 YNNKEL (reference sequence). V lost 1 base to trimming and J lost 7 bases, with 20 bases between them. The length of the CDR3 is 16 residues.

This clone was seen many times. The chain has TRBV3-1 and TRBJ2-7; TRBD2 matches at 12 bases. CDR3 size: 15 residues. The V gene's germline CDR1 is LGHDT and CDR2 YNNKEL (reference sequence). Trimming took 1 base from V and 3 from J; bases not matched to a gene: 1. The CDR3 spells CASSQATSGGYEQYF. The CDR3 bases are TGTGCCAGCAGCCAAGCGACTAGCGGGGGCTACGAGCAGTACTTC.

The rearrangement joins TRBV13 to TRBJ2-3, with D possibly TRBD2 on 7 matching bases. The germline V and J ends were trimmed by 4 bases and 6 bases, with 17 bases remaining between them. There are 15 residues in the CDR3. CDR1 is PRHDT and CDR2 is FYEKMQ in the germline V gene (reference sequence). The CDR3 DNA reads TGTGCCAGCAGCTCCCTTCGGGGGCGGGGGGATACGCAGTATTTT. It translates to CASSSLRGRGDTQYF.

Concerning this clone: A clone one base away is much larger, so this may be a read error. The chain links TRBV7-3 to TRBJ2-3; tentative D call: TRBD2 (6 bases). The CDR3 is 13 residues long. The V end lost 2 bases, the J end lost 15 bases, and 18 bases lay between the germline ends. Germline CDR1 reads SGHTA; CDR2 reads FQGTGA. The CDR3 here is CASSLFGGMEHYF. The CDR3 nucleotides read TGTGCCAGCAGCTTATTCGGGGGAATGGAGCACTATTTT.

This clone was observed at least ten times. The V gene is TRBV28, the J gene TRBJ2-2; D is possibly TRBD1 (5 bases). The V gene's germline CDR1 is MDHEN and CDR2 SYDVKM. Trimming removed 5 bases from V and 0 bases from J, with 19 bases in between. CDR3 length: 18 residues. The DNA of the CDR3 is TGTGCCAGCAGTCCTCCAGAGATGGGGCTGACGAACACCGGGGAGCTGTTTTTT. Translation gives CASSPPEMGLTNTGELFF.

This clone was seen at least ten times. The V gene is TRBV12-3 or TRBV12-4, the J gene TRBJ2-3; 7 nucleotides match TRBD2. V was clipped by 5 bases and J by 1 base; unmatched bases: 9. This CDR3 comprises 16 residues. CDR3 sequence (DNA): TGTGCCAGCAGTACCCCTAGCGGTACGCGCACAGATACGCAGTATTTT. Translation gives CASSTPSGTRTDTQYF.

This clone occurred many times. Sequence at one end of the junction differs from germline and may be a read error. The identical CDR3 is also encoded by other nucleotide sequences in the sample. This rearrangement joins TRBV2 to TRBJ2-3; D gene uncertain. CDR1 and CDR2 (germline): SNHLY, FYNNEI. This CDR3 has 11 amino acids. This CDR3 is CASSESDTQYF. Here the CDR3 DNA reads TGTGCCAGCAGTGAATCAGACACGCAGTATTTT.

This clone came up many times. The V gene is TRBV3-1, the J gene TRBJ2-1; TRBD2 is a possible D gene (5 bases). Per germline, CDR1 LGHDT and CDR2 YNNKEL (reference sequence). Between the trimmed V and J ends, which lost 6 bases and 8 bases, there was a span of 20 bases. The CDR3 is 15 amino acids. The CDR3 DNA sequence: TGTGCCAGCAGGCCTAAGCCGGGGTTTAGCGATGAGCAGTTCTTC. It is translated as CASRPKPGFSDEQFF.

This clone was found many times. The CDR3 region is CASRFDSTGELFF. As DNA, the CDR3 is TGTGCCAGCAGGTTCGACAGTACCGGGGAGCTGTTTTTT. This chain connects TRBV7-9 to TRBJ2-2; the D gene is possibly TRBD1 (5 bases). Germline lookup yields CDR1 SEHNR and CDR2 FQNEAQ (reference sequence). Trimming shortened V by 6 bases and J by 5 bases, and 10 bases separated the two germline ends. The CDR3 sequence is 13 residues long.

Ten or more counts support this clone. For the CDR3, the DNA is TGTGCCAGCCAAAAGACGGCTAGCGGGGTGAGTGAGCAGTTCTTC. This encodes CASQKTASGVSEQFF. The J gene is TRBJ2-1, the V gene TRBV19; 9 bases align to TRBD2. The J segment lost 9 bases and the V segment lost 9 bases, leaving 15 bases of the junction unmatched. This CDR3 has 15 amino acids. The V gene's germline CDR1 is LNHDA and CDR2 SQIVND (reference sequence).